This T cell receptor (beta chain) was identified in a study of cytomegalovirus exposure and HLA in healthy donors. Overall study results and limits: Later analysis suggested most CMV-associated TCR beta chains were HLA-restricted.

Note on this clone: Its antigen remains unidentified.

V shed 5 bases and J shed 4 bases, with 18 bases lying between them. The CDR3 contains 16 residues. CDR1 is SEHNR, CDR2 FQNEAQ, per germline (reference sequence). The PCR had 60 Vbeta and 13 Jbeta primers. Generated by immunoSEQ multiplex PCR, the TCRdb table keeps only in-frame clones and is missing some. The sample holds some 150,000 clones, roughly 80% seen once. The sequencing sample was made of PBMCs. This rearrangement joins TRBV7-9 to TRBJ2-1; a possible D gene is TRBD2 (6 bases). The clonotype comes from a man aged 18 to 30 in good health and CMV-seropositive. The CDR3 protein is CASSTKGTGRYNEQFF. Written as DNA, the CDR3 is TGTGCCAGCAGCACGAAGGGGACTGGAAGGTACAATGAGCAGTTCTTC.